One sample yielded the 13 T cell receptor beta chains listed below, sequenced in a study of T cells in Graves' hyperthyroidism and ophthalmopathy. Authors of the study amplified TCR beta CDR3 regions from RNA transcripts. The HTBI primer set drove a first-round RT-PCR of the TCR CDR3. TCRdb processed the multiplex PCR reads anew with MiXCR; each CDR3 protein has one entry. Of approximately 600,000 distinct CDR3 sequences listed, 14% were seen once; the top ten hold around 7%. Sequences were obtained from blood. Source of these receptors: a woman younger than 30 with Graves' ophthalmopathy.

This clonotype has ten or more counts. This rearrangement joins TRBV29-1 to TRBJ2-3, with a tentative D call TRBD2 (6 bases). This CDR3 comprises 13 residues. The V end lost 8 bases, the J end lost 5 bases, and 17 bases lay between the germline ends. Germline V lookup: CDR1 SQVTM, CDR2 ANQGSEA. CDR3 sequence reads: CSTTGGILDTQYF. Here the CDR3 DNA reads TGCAGCACTACTGGCGGGATATTAGATACGCAGTATTTT.

This clonotype was detected only a few times. Here the CDR3 reads CASSFLQGAGGYTF. CDR3 nucleotides: TGTGCCAGCAGTTTTTTACAGGGGGCGGGTGGCTACACCTTC. J is TRBJ1-2 and V is TRBV6-1; 9 bases line up with TRBD1. CDR3 length: 14 residues. With 5 bases clipped from V and 7 bases from J, the junction kept 8 bases outside the gene matches. Germline CDR1 and CDR2: MNHNS and SASEGT.

The chain carries TRBV2 and TRBJ1-4, with 8 bases matching TRBD1. CDR3 size: 17 residues. The V segment lost 6 bases and the J segment 0 bases; nucleotides outside the gene matches: 9. Germline V gives CDR1 SNHLY, CDR2 FYNNEI. For the CDR3, the DNA is TGTGCCAGCAGCGCCCCCCGACAGGGGCCAACTAATGAAAAACTGTTTTTT. This encodes CASSAPRQGPTNEKLFF.

This clonotype was observed at least ten times. The gene calls are TRBV2 and TRBJ1-4; D not resolved. V lost 7 bases and J lost 3, with 15 bases in between. This CDR3 comprises 15 residues. Per germline, CDR1 SNHLY and CDR2 FYNNEI. The CDR3 DNA reads TGTGCCAGCATGCCGGTTGGCCTGTCTAATGAAAAACTGTTTTTT. Amino acid sequence: CASMPVGLSNEKLFF.

The chain couples TRBV4-2 to TRBJ2-1; TRBD2 aligns across 9 bases. CDR1 is LGHNA and CDR2 is YNFKEQ in the germline V gene. After removal of 9 bases from V and 5 bases from J, the junction contained 8 bases not matched to a gene. CDR3 length: 14 residues. CDR3: CARTLAGWDNEQFF. The CDR3 DNA reads as TGTGCCAGGACGCTAGCGGGGTGGGACAATGAGCAGTTCTTC.

This clonotype was detected ten times or more. This rearrangement joins TRBV6-1 to TRBJ2-3, with 7 bases identical to TRBD2. Germline CDR1 reads MNHNS; CDR2 reads SASEGT. The CDR3 contains 16 residues. Germline trimming cut 5 bases from V and 0 bases from J; bases unmatched to any gene: 8. CDR3 in amino acids: CASSTLAEISTDTQYF. The CDR3 DNA sequence: TGTGCCAGCAGTACTCTAGCGGAGATTAGCACAGATACGCAGTATTTT.

The sample holds many counts of this clonotype. This chain links TRBV20-1 with TRBJ2-7; 7 positions match TRBD2. The CDR3 has 14 amino acids. Germline V gene sequence: CDR1 DFQATT, CDR2 SNEGSKA (reference sequence). The ends lost 2 bases at V and 2 bases at J; junction bases unmatched: 6. The CDR3 DNA is TGCAGTGCTAGAACGCCAGGGAGGGCCTACGAGCAGTACTTC. As protein: CSARTPGRAYEQYF.

This rearrangement joins TRBV27 to TRBJ1-2; D is unclear. V was pared by 1 base and J by 4 bases, with 7 bases between. Germline CDR1 and CDR2: MNHEY and SMNVEV (reference sequence). The CDR3 is made up of 13 amino acids. The CDR3 protein is CASSLWKGYGYTF. In DNA form, the CDR3 reads TGTGCCAGCAGTTTATGGAAGGGCTATGGCTACACCTTC.

J is TRBJ1-2 and V is TRBV4-3; no firm D call. With 2 bases removed from V and 0 bases from J, the gap between germline ends came to 10 bases. The CDR3 loop spans 15 amino acids. CDR1 LGHNA and CDR2 YSLEER come from the germline V gene. The CDR3 spells CASSQFQTANYGYTF. In DNA, the CDR3 is TGCGCCAGCAGCCAATTTCAGACGGCTAACTATGGCTACACCTTC.

This clonotype has ten or more counts. The rearrangement joins TRBV6-6 to TRBJ2-7; D unresolved. CDR1 is MNHNY and CDR2 is SVGAGI in the germline V gene (reference sequence). Trimming shortened V by 2 bases and J by 3 bases, and 17 bases separated the two germline ends. CDR3 length: 16 amino acids. As DNA, the CDR3 is TGTGCCAGCAGTTACCTTCCAAGGCGGACCCTCTACGAGCAGTACTTC. This codes for CASSYLPRRTLYEQYF.

The V gene is TRBV19, the J gene TRBJ2-5, with 7 positions matching TRBD2. CDR3 length: 10 residues. Unmatched junction bases numbered 5, after V lost 7 bases and J lost 12 bases. The germline V gene has CDR1 LNHDA and CDR2 SQIVND (reference sequence). The chain's CDR3 is CASKGRVEYF. The CDR3 DNA follows: TGTGCCAGTAAGGGGAGGGTTGAGTACTTC.

This clonotype was seen ten or more times. The chain employs TRBV2 and TRBJ1-2; 10 positions match TRBD1. With 6 bases clipped from V and 4 bases from J, the junction kept 11 bases outside the gene matches. This CDR3 has 16 amino acids. CDR1 and CDR2 from the germline V gene are SNHLY and FYNNEI. The CDR3 DNA sequence: TGTGCCAGCAGCGCACCTCTGACAGGGGGCGGCTATGGCTACACCTTC. The encoded protein is CASSAPLTGGGYGYTF.

At least ten counts were recorded for this clonotype. V is TRBV6-1 and J is TRBJ2-1, with a weak D call TRBD2 (6 bases). Trimming shortened V by 8 bases and J by 2 bases, and 13 bases separated the two germline ends. This CDR3 has 14 amino acids. CDR1 is MNHNS, CDR2 SASEGT, per germline. This CDR3 is CASQNSGAYNEQFF. CDR3 nucleotides: TGTGCCAGCCAAAATAGCGGAGCCTACAATGAGCAGTTCTTC.